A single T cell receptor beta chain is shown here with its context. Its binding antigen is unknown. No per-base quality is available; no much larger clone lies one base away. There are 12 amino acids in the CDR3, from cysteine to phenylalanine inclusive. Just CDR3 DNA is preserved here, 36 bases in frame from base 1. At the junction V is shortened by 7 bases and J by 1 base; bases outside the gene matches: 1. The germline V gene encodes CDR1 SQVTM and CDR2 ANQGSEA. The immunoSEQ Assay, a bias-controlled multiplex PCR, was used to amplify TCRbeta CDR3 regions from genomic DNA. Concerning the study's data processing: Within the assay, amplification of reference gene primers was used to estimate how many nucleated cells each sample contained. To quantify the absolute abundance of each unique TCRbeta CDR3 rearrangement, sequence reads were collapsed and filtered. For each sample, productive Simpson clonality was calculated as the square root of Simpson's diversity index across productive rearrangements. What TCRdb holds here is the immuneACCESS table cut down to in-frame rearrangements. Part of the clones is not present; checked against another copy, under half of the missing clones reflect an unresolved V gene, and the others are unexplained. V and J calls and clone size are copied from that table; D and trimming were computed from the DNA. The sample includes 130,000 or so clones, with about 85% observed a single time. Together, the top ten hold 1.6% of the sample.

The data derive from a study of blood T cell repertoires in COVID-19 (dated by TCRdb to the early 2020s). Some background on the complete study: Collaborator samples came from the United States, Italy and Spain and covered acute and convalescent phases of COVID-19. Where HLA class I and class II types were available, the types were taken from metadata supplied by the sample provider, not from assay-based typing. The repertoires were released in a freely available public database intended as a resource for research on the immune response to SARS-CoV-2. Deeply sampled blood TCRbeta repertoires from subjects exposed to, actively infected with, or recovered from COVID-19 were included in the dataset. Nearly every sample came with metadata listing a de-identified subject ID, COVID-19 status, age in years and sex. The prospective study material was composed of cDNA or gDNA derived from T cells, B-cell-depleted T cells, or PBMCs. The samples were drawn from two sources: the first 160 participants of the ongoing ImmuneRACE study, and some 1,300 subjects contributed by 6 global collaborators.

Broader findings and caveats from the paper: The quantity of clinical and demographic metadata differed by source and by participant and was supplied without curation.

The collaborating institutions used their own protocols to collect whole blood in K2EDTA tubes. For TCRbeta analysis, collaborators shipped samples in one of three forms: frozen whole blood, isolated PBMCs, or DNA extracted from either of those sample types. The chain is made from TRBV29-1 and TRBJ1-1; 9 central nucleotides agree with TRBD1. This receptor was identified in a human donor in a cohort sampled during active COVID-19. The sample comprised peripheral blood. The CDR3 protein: CSAGQGNTEAFF. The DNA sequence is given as TGCAGCGCGGGACAGGGGAACACTGAAGCTTTCTTT.